This T cell receptor (beta chain) emerged from a study of blood T cell repertoires in COVID-19. Trimming removed 0 bases at V and 4 bases at J, with 13 bases between. Germline V gives CDR1 MNHEY, CDR2 SVGAGI. This CDR3 has 15 amino acids. The assay was immunoSEQ multiplex PCR, and TCRdb's table has in-frame clones only and misses some. The sample lists 150,000 or so clones, roughly four fifths occurring once. The chain has TRBV6-5 and TRBJ2-7; D is possibly TRBD1 (6 bases). The receptor comes from a human donor with acute or convalescent COVID-19. The donor label of this sample is uncertain. Specimen: peripheral blood. This chain's CDR3 is CASSYSKPGDYEQYF. CDR3 DNA: TGTGCCAGCAGTTACTCGAAGCCAGGGGATTACGAGCAGTACTTC.